This passage covers 14 T cell receptor beta chains from one sample sequenced in a study of T cells in Graves' hyperthyroidism and ophthalmopathy. TCR beta CDR3 regions were amplified from RNA transcripts. Initially, a first-round RT-PCR of the TCR CDR3 employed the HTBI primer set. TCRdb ran MiXCR on the multiplex PCR reads and lists one entry per CDR3 protein. The data hold hundreds of thousands of distinct CDR3 sequences, with 38% observed a single time. Specimen: blood. Receptors originate from a man aged 18-30 years with Graves' hyperthyroidism.

The gene calls are TRBV5-4 and TRBJ2-3; the D gene could be TRBD1 or TRBD2 (5 bases each). V was trimmed by 5 bases and J by 0 bases, leaving 13 bases between them. This CDR3 has 15 amino acids. Germline V gene data show CDR1 as SGHNT and CDR2 as YYREEE (reference sequence). CDR3 protein: CASSLAGASTDTQYF. As DNA, the CDR3 is TGTGCCAGCAGTCTTGCCGGGGCCAGCACAGATACGCAGTATTTT.

This clonotype was counted between two and nine times. V usage is TRBV4-1 and J usage is TRBJ1-1; 8 nucleotides align to TRBD1. This CDR3 is built from 13 residues. With V trimmed by 10 bases and J by 4 bases, 8 bases remained unmatched. Per germline, CDR1 MGHRA and CDR2 YSYEKL. CDR3 region: CATKDRAGTEAFF. The CDR3 nucleotides are TGCGCCACCAAGGACAGGGCGGGCACTGAAGCTTTCTTT.

This clonotype was counted many times. The chain joins TRBV11-2 to TRBJ1-6; no reliable D call. This CDR3 has 13 residues. Looked up from germline, CDR1 is SGHAT and CDR2 is FQNNGV. Trimming shortened V by 5 bases and J by 10 bases, and 12 bases separated the two germline ends. CDR3 in amino acids: CASSLTFRSPLHF. The DNA of the CDR3 is TGTGCCAGCAGCCTTACCTTTCGATCACCCCTCCACTTT.

This chain links TRBV7-2 with TRBJ2-5; 10 bases are a match to TRBD1. This CDR3 is built from 14 residues. Germline CDR1 SGHTA, CDR2 FQGNSA. Trimming took 5 bases from V and 5 from J; bases not matched to a gene: 5. Here the CDR3 reads CASSIGQGVETQYF. The CDR3, as DNA: TGTGCCAGCAGCATCGGACAGGGGGTTGAGACCCAGTACTTC.

This clonotype was recorded many times. The chain recombines TRBV5-6 with TRBJ1-2; a weak D match, TRBD1 (5 bases). Germline V gives CDR1 SGHDT, CDR2 YYEEEE. V was cut by 0 bases and J by 6 bases, with 12 bases left in between. The CDR3 length is 14 residues. The CDR3 reads CASSLASGSDGYTF. CDR3 nucleotide sequence: TGTGCCAGCAGCTTGGCGTCAGGGTCCGATGGCTACACCTTC.

As concerns this clonotype: A read error may produce the germline difference seen at one junction end. The J gene is TRBJ2-5, the V gene TRBV9, with TRBD2 matching 9 bases. In germline, CDR1 is SGDLS, CDR2 YYNGEE. This CDR3 spans 15 amino acids. The CDR3 reads CASSPAGGLREAQYF. CDR3 DNA sequence: TGTGCCAGCAGCCCGGCGGGAGGGCTGAGAGAGGCCCAGTACTTC.

This clonotype was recorded many times. The V and J genes are TRBV7-2 and TRBJ1-3; D uncertain. Trimming cost V 0 bases and J 0 bases, with 6 bases left between them. Germline loops: CDR1 SGHTA, CDR2 FQGNSA. The CDR3 covers 15 residues. In nucleotides, the CDR3 is TGTGCCAGCAGCTTAGCCAGTGGCTCTGGAAACACCATATATTTT. Protein: CASSLASGSGNTIYF.

The chain links TRBV10-3 to TRBJ1-6, with 8 bases aligning to TRBD1. With V trimmed by 0 bases and J by 13 bases, 8 bases remained unmatched. CDR3 length: 15 amino acids. Germline lookup yields CDR1 ENHRY and CDR2 SYGVKD. CDR3 nucleotides: TGTGCCATCAGTGAGTCGCAGGGGGCGAGTCAGCCCCTCCACTTT. Encoded protein: CAISESQGASQPLHF.

In this sample, this clonotype turned up many times. This chain joins TRBV2 and TRBJ2-5, with a weak D call TRBD2 (6 bases). The V end was cut by 5 bases, the J end by 5 bases, with 24 bases between. Germline V gene lookup returns CDR1 SNHLY and CDR2 FYNNEI. CDR3 length: 17 residues. DNA for the CDR3: TGTGCCAGCAGTTTAAACTTGGCTAGCGTGCGCAGTGAGACCCAGTACTTC. It codes for CASSLNLASVRSETQYF.

There are a few counts of this clonotype. This chain connects TRBV7-2 to TRBJ2-7, with 7 bases matching TRBD2. The CDR3 contains 14 residues. The germline gives CDR1 SGHTA, CDR2 FQGNSA. V lost 3 bases to trimming and J lost 5 bases; unmatched junction nucleotides: 7. CDR3 in DNA: TGTGCCAGCAGCTTTAGCGGGCCCAGGAACGAGCAGTACTTC. Residues: CASSFSGPRNEQYF.

The sample holds many counts of this clonotype. The chain has TRBV5-1 and TRBJ2-7, with 9 nucleotides matching TRBD1. CDR3 length equals 14 residues. V lost 1 base to trimming and J lost 2 bases; unmatched junction nucleotides: 1. Germline loops: CDR1 SGHRS, CDR2 YFSETQ. The CDR3 region has the DNA TGCGCCAGCAGCTTGAACAGGGGGCCCTACGAGCAGTACTTC. This gives the protein CASSLNRGPYEQYF.

As to this clonotype: In this CDR3 the conserved last residue, phenylalanine or tryptophan, is missing, so a read error is likely. No DNA is shown, since the ends of the CDR3 on it are uncertain; the CDR3 is the one TCRdb lists. Here the CDR3 reads CASSLDQV. The rearrangement uses TRBV5-1 and TRBJ1-5. Germline V lookup: CDR1 SGHRS, CDR2 YFSETQ. From its first to its last residue, the CDR3 has 8 amino acids.

This clonotype was seen repeatedly, ten times or more. The chain joins TRBV7-2 to TRBJ2-7; 8 nucleotides line up with TRBD2. This CDR3 is 15 amino acids long. Trimming cost V 0 bases and J 6 bases; bases outside gene matches: 7. Germline CDR1 reads SGHTA; CDR2 reads FQGNSA. The CDR3 spells CASSLASAGGGEQYF. The CDR3, as DNA: TGTGCCAGCAGCTTAGCGTCGGCGGGAGGAGGCGAGCAGTACTTC.

The chain carries TRBV7-9 and TRBJ2-7; possibly TRBD1 for D (6 bases). V shed 6 bases and J shed 6 bases, with 15 bases lying between them. The germline V gene has CDR1 SEHNR and CDR2 FQNEAQ (reference sequence). CDR3 size: 13 residues. The CDR3 region has the DNA TGTGCCAGCAGTCTAGGGGGTGAGGGCGAGCAGTACTTC. This codes for CASSLGGEGEQYF.